A selection of T cell receptor beta chains follows, all from one sample in a study of patients and donors after allogeneic stem cell transplantation. One entry per CDR3 protein, called by TCRdb with MiXCR from the RT-PCR reads. The sample holds approximately 210,000 distinct CDR3 sequences, 41% seen once. Material for sequencing was blood, either unsorted or a sorted T cell fraction (not recorded which). The receptors derive from a human donor who was either an allogeneic HSCT recipient or a stem cell or donor lymphocyte infusion donor (not recorded which). It is not recorded whose cells these are; they may come from a transplant donor. The CDR3 runs from the conserved cysteine through the conserved F or W. The D gene is left open where the match is weak. Clone size is shown for a subset of rows, as once, few, many or a class of expanded clone.

>TRBV28|TRBJ1-1|TRBD1|once
TGTGCCAGCAGTTTATTTCATCCTGGGACAGGGGGCGGGACCACTGAAGCTTTCTTT
CASSLFHPGTGGGTTEAFF
>TRBV29-1|TRBJ1-1|NA|NA
TGCAGCGTTGGTGTCAGTGAAGCTTTCTTT
CSVGVSEAFF
>TRBV28|TRBJ1-5|NA|NA
TGTGCCAGCAGTTTAAATAAGGTAGCACCTAATCAGCCCCAGCATTTT
CASSLNKVAPNQPQHF
>TRBV9|TRBJ1-2|NA|NA
TGTGCCAGCAGCGGACTTACTGTAGGCTACACCTTC
CASSGLTVGYTF
>TRBV29-1|TRBJ2-3|TRBD2|NA
TGCAGCTGGGGGGTTAGCGGGACCGCAGATACGCAGTATTTT
CSWGVSGTADTQYF
>TRBV5-6|TRBJ2-1|NA|few
TGTGCCAGCAGCTTGGGTGGGAGCCGAATCAATGAGCAGTTCTTC
CASSLGGSRINEQFF
>TRBV29-1|TRBJ2-1|TRBD1|NA
TGCAGCGTAATAACAGGGGCAACAAGCCATGAGCAGTTCTTC
CSVITGATSHEQFF
>TRBV27|TRBJ1-2|TRBD1|few
TGTGCCAGCAACCCCGGGACAGGAGTTTATGGCTACACCTTC
CASNPGTGVYGYTF
>TRBV7-2|TRBJ1-5|NA|NA
TGTGCCAGCAGCTTCTTATACCAGCCCCAGCATTTT
CASSFLYQPQHF
>TRBV28|TRBJ2-7|NA|NA
TGTGCCAGCAGTCCAAGGGACAAAAGCTCCTACGAGCAGTACTTC
CASSPRDKSSYEQYF
>TRBV4-3|TRBJ2-2|NA|few
TGCGCCAGCAGCCCCCGCCTGTTCACCGGGGAGCTGTTTTTT
CASSPRLFTGELFF
>TRBV6-5|TRBJ2-7|NA|NA
TGTGCCAGCAGTTACGGGGTCGAACGAGCCTACGAGCAGTACTTC
CASSYGVERAYEQYF
>TRBV30|TRBJ1-3|NA|once
TGTGCCTGGACCCGGGGAGGGAGGACACCCCTTCTTGGAAACACCATATATTTT
CAWTRGGRTPLLGNTIYF
>TRBV12-3/TRBV12-4|TRBJ1-2|TRBD1|NA
TGTGCCAGCAGTTCACTGGACAGGGCCGGCTACACCTTC
CASSSLDRAGYTF
>TRBV4-2|TRBJ2-1|TRBD2|NA
TGTGCCGGCAGCCCCCGGCTGACCGGCGGGAGGCCTTACAATGAGCAGTTCTTC
CAGSPRLTGGRPYNEQFF
>TRBV7-8|TRBJ2-5|NA|NA
TGTGCCAGCAGCTTGGGGCCTACCCGAACTTCGTACCAAGAGACCCAGTACTTC
CASSLGPTRTSYQETQYF
>TRBV12-3/TRBV12-4|TRBJ1-3|NA|NA
TGTGCCAGCCCCGGCGGGTCGGCGGGAAACACCATATATTTT
CASPGGSAGNTIYF
>TRBV21-1|TRBJ1-1|NA|NA
TGTGCCACCCAGGACAGGACAAGCACTGAAGCTTTCTTT
CATQDRTSTEAFF
>TRBV18|TRBJ2-3|TRBD2|NA
TGTGCCAGCTCACCCCGCTCTAGCGGGAGAAGGGGGCGCACAGATACGCAGTATTTT
CASSPRSSGRRGRTDTQYF
>TRBV30|TRBJ1-3|NA|few
TGTGCCTGGAGTGTTGTCCAGGGGAGGATAAACACCATATATTTT
CAWSVVQGRINTIYF
>TRBV18|TRBJ2-7|NA|NA
TGTGCCAGCTCACCCACTGGGTTCCACGAGCAGTACTTC
CASSPTGFHEQYF
>TRBV2|TRBJ2-1|NA|few
TGTGCCAGCAGAGACGAAAGGGAGCATGAGCAGTTCTTC
CASRDEREHEQFF